These 15 T cell receptor beta chains originate from one sample sequenced in a study of human T cells and chemical hapten exposure (dated by TCRdb to the early 2020s). The library was generated by RACE. The sequencer listed for this sample is NextSeq 500. Through fastp at Q25 and MiXCR, TCRdb rebuilt clones from the public reads, retaining in-frame beta chains. All rows with the same CDR3 protein become a single entry with the most common DNA and genes. The sample profile shows 330,000 or so distinct CDR3 sequences; about 6.9% of them were found once. Together, the top ten hold under 7% of the sample. Sample time point, as interpreted from the label and publication: patch test 2, 6 weeks after DPC sensitization. The intended sense of this specimen's treatment or condition label: therapeutic diphenylcyclopropenone sensitization with weekly scalp DPC. The sequencing used whole blood, collected in connection with sensitization to the hapten diphenylcyclopropenone (DPC). The source is a woman between 18 and 29 years old with alopecia areata. Some clones in this sample may be carry-over from other donors' samples.

This clonotype was seen many times. The CDR3 protein is CATSDFEDTQYF. CDR3 in DNA: TGTGCCACCAGTGATTTTGAAGATACGCAGTATTTT. The rearrangement links TRBV24-1 to TRBJ2-3; D is undetermined. CDR3 size: 12 residues. V lost 1 base, J lost 5 bases, and 3 bases lay in between. Germline V gene lookup returns CDR1 KGHDR and CDR2 SFDVKD.

The chain has TRBV6-2 or TRBV6-3 and TRBJ2-1; a possible D gene is TRBD2 (7 bases). The CDR3 spans 12 residues. Germline loops: CDR1 MNHEY, CDR2 SVGEGT. V was clipped by 6 bases and J by 10 bases, with 13 bases between them. CDR3 nucleotide sequence: TGTGCCAGCAGCTCTGGGGGGGCGGAGCAGTTCTTC. Its protein is CASSSGGAEQFF.

The chain combines TRBV5-1 with TRBJ1-4; 12 nucleotides agree with TRBD1. Germline loops: CDR1 SGHRS, CDR2 YFSETQ. After removal of 0 bases from V and 7 bases from J, the junction contained 16 bases not matched to a gene. The CDR3 covers 20 residues. CDR3 DNA: TGCGCCAGCAGCTTGGATAACCGGGACAGGGGGCTACAGCTGTTTGAAAAACTGTTTTTT. Amino acids: CASSLDNRDRGLQLFEKLFF.

This clonotype was observed at least ten times. This chain uses TRBV12-3 or TRBV12-4 with TRBJ1-4, with a tentative D call TRBD1 (6 bases). The CDR3 is made up of 15 amino acids. V lost 8 bases to trimming and J lost 3 bases, with 16 bases between them. The CDR3 region is CASRPSGAPNEKLFF. CDR3 nucleotides: TGTGCCAGCCGACCTTCAGGGGCTCCTAATGAAAAACTGTTTTTT.

In this sample, this clonotype turned up many times. V gene TRBV27 combines with J gene TRBJ1-6; possibly TRBD1 for D (5 bases). The V gene's germline CDR1 is MNHEY and CDR2 SMNVEV (reference sequence). The V and J ends lost 1 base and 9 bases respectively, with 10 bases between them. This CDR3 comprises 14 residues. The CDR3 DNA follows: TGTGCCAGCAGTTTATACGGGGCAGGTTCACCCCTCCACTTT. It codes for CASSLYGAGSPLHF.

The CDR3 DNA is TGTGCTAGTGGCCATACAGGGGGGTTTCACAATGAGCAGTTCTTC. Translation gives CASGHTGGFHNEQFF. This rearrangement joins TRBV12-5 to TRBJ2-1; 8 nucleotides align to TRBD1. V shed 6 bases and J 5 bases; nucleotides not matched to a gene: 9. The CDR3 extends over 15 amino acids. The germline gives CDR1 LGHNT, CDR2 FRNRAP.

This clonotype was picked up many times. The chain couples TRBV12-3 or TRBV12-4 to TRBJ1-2; D ambiguous. Trimming removed 2 bases at V and 4 bases at J, with 8 bases between. The CDR3 length is 13 residues. Written as DNA, the CDR3 is TGTGCCAGCAGTTTAACAGAGCGCTATGGCTACACCTTC. The encoded protein is CASSLTERYGYTF.

The table lists this clonotype with many counts. This chain links TRBV6-1 with TRBJ2-3, with 11 bases fitting TRBD2. Germline CDR1 and CDR2: MNHNS and SASEGT. The ends lost 6 bases at V and 4 bases at J; junction bases unmatched: 6. The CDR3 loop spans 15 amino acids. As DNA, the CDR3 is TGTGCCAGCAGACCTTTAGCGGGGGGGCCAGATACGCAGTATTTT. Its translation: CASRPLAGGPDTQYF.

This clonotype showed up just a few times. The V gene is TRBV2, the J gene TRBJ1-1; 8 positions match TRBD1. This CDR3 spans 13 amino acids. With V trimmed by 6 bases and J by 6 bases, 6 bases remained unmatched. From germline, CDR1 is SNHLY and CDR2 FYNNEI. The CDR3: CASREDREAEAFF. The CDR3, as DNA: TGTGCCAGCAGGGAGGACAGGGAGGCTGAAGCTTTCTTT.

This clonotype was counted ten times or more. CDR3 residues: CASSPPGEVQPQHF. CDR3 bases: TGTGCCAGCAGTCCTCCCGGGGAGGTTCAGCCCCAGCATTTT. The chain joins TRBV25-1 to TRBJ1-5, with D unresolved. V lost 5 bases, J lost 6 bases, and 14 bases lay in between. Germline CDR1 and CDR2: MGHDK and SYGVNS. The CDR3 runs to 14 residues.

The table lists this clonotype with many counts. This rearrangement joins TRBV28 to TRBJ1-6; D is possibly TRBD1 (6 bases). Germline CDR1 and CDR2: MDHEN and SYDVKM. This CDR3 is 14 amino acids long. V lost 6 bases and J lost 8, with 14 bases in between. The CDR3 DNA reads TGTGCCAGCAGGGAACAGGGAGGGGATTCACCCCTCCACTTT. Protein: CASREQGGDSPLHF.

This chain connects TRBV12-3 or TRBV12-4 to TRBJ2-1; TRBD2 might be the D (6 bases). V lost 5 bases and J 6 bases, leaving 14 bases between the germline ends. This CDR3 spans 14 amino acids. The CDR3 bases are TGTGCCAGCAGTGATGGAGGTAGCGGCAATGAGCAGTTCTTC. Residues: CASSDGGSGNEQFF.

This clonotype was detected a few times. The rearrangement uses TRBV11-1 and TRBJ2-5; 8 nucleotides agree with TRBD2. J was trimmed by 4 bases and V by 5 bases; bases with no gene match: 6. Germline CDR1 reads SGHAT; CDR2 reads FQDESV (reference sequence). This CDR3 comprises 14 residues. For the CDR3, the DNA is TGTGCCAGCAGCAACGGGGGGGCCGTAGAGACCCAGTACTTC. It codes for CASSNGGAVETQYF.

This clonotype was seen many times. The rearrangement uses TRBV12-3 or TRBV12-4 and TRBJ2-5, with a possible D match to TRBD2 (5 bases). V shed 6 bases and J shed 7 bases, with 9 bases lying between them. CDR3 size: 11 residues. CDR3 bases: TGTGCCAGCAGCGCACGGGGGACCCAGTACTTC. It codes for CASSARGTQYF.

The V and J genes are TRBV24-1 and TRBJ1-2, with D possibly TRBD1 on 6 matching bases. Germline CDR1 reads KGHDR; CDR2 reads SFDVKD. CDR3 size: 15 residues. V lost 5 bases, J lost 4 bases, and 16 bases lay in between. The CDR3 protein is CATSGADSDSYGYTF. In DNA, the CDR3 is TGTGCCACCAGTGGTGCGGACAGTGACTCCTATGGCTACACCTTC.